The 28 T cell receptor beta chains in this list originate from one sample, sequenced in a study of CD8 T cells in Susac syndrome. With random hexamers, roughly 0.45 to 1 ug RNA was reverse transcribed. TCRdb reprocessed the immunoSEQ multiplex PCR reads via MiXCR and lists one record per CDR3 protein. The profile shows more than 200,000 distinct CDR3 sequences, 94% of them singletons. The sample consisted of CD4+ T cells from PBMCs. The receptor source for this set is a human donor with Susac syndrome.

The chain carries TRBV6-6 and TRBJ2-7; D unresolved. Trimming left V 5 bases short and J 4 bases short, with 6 bases between. Per germline, CDR1 MNHNY and CDR2 SVGAGI (reference sequence). The CDR3 totals 11 residues. This chain's CDR3 is CASSREYEQYF. DNA for the CDR3: TGTGCCAGCAGTAGGGAATACGAGCAGTACTTC.

This clonotype showed up just a few times. The chain uses TRBV3-1 and TRBJ2-5, with 8 bases fitting TRBD1. The germline CDR1 and CDR2 sequences are LGHDT and YNNKEL (reference sequence). The CDR3 totals 13 residues. J lost 4 bases, V lost 4 bases, and 2 bases had no gene match. The CDR3, as DNA: TGTGCCAGCAGCCGCGGACAGGGAGAGACCCAGTACTTC. Translation gives CASSRGQGETQYF.

This chain uses TRBV6-2 or TRBV6-3 with TRBJ1-1, with unresolved D. The CDR3 runs to 14 residues. Germline lookup yields CDR1 MNHEY and CDR2 SVGEGT. V was trimmed by 8 bases and J by 3 bases, leaving 16 bases between them. The CDR3 coding sequence is TGTGCCAGCGAGGCGCCTTCCGGACACACTGAAGCTTTCTTT. It yields the protein CASEAPSGHTEAFF.

The chain links TRBV20-1 to TRBJ2-5; D perhaps matches TRBD2 (6 bases). The CDR3 covers 14 residues. V was clipped by 1 base and J by 6 bases, with 15 bases between them. The germline CDR1 and CDR2 sequences are DFQATT and SNEGSKA (reference sequence). CDR3 DNA sequence: TGCAGTGCTAGAGTCGGGGGAGCAGGGAAGACCCAGTACTTC. This translates into CSARVGGAGKTQYF.

V gene TRBV20-1 combines with J gene TRBJ1-2; no clear D. Trimming removed 5 bases at V and 0 bases at J, with 13 bases between. This CDR3 is 14 amino acids long. Germline values: CDR1 DFQATT, CDR2 SNEGSKA (reference sequence). CDR3 protein: CSACPDPANYGYTF. The CDR3 region has the DNA TGCAGTGCTTGCCCTGACCCGGCTAACTATGGCTACACCTTC.

This clonotype was recorded only once. V and J are TRBV3-1 and TRBJ1-2; weak D call: TRBD1 (5 bases). Germline V gene sequence: CDR1 LGHDT, CDR2 YNNKEL (reference sequence). V was pared by 3 bases and J by 0 bases, with 8 bases between. The CDR3 spans 14 residues. Here the CDR3 reads CASSHDRANYGYTF. As DNA, the CDR3 is TGTGCCAGCAGCCATGACAGAGCTAACTATGGCTACACCTTC.

This sequence joins TRBV20-1 and TRBJ1-2; D may be TRBD1 (5 bases). Trimming took 6 bases from V and 3 from J, leaving 20 bases between them. The CDR3 is 15 amino acids. Per germline, CDR1 DFQATT and CDR2 SNEGSKA (reference sequence). The CDR3 DNA reads TGCAGTGCCTCTAAGGGCTTGAGGGACTACTATGGCTACACCTTC. Translating it yields CSASKGLRDYYGYTF.

This chain connects TRBV12-3 or TRBV12-4 to TRBJ2-7; the D is unclear. The CDR3 loop spans 11 amino acids. V shed 8 bases and J shed 4 bases, with 9 bases lying between them. This CDR3 is CASGSLYEQYF. CDR3 in DNA: TGTGCCAGCGGGTCACTTTACGAGCAGTACTTC.

V and J are TRBV20-1 and TRBJ1-6; D possibly corresponds to TRBD1 (5 bases). Trimming removed 4 bases from V and 1 base from J, with 14 bases in between. The germline V gene has CDR1 DFQATT and CDR2 SNEGSKA (reference sequence). The CDR3 runs to 16 residues. CDR3 loop: CSATEPGTSYNSPLHF. The DNA for the CDR3 is TGCAGTGCTACAGAGCCCGGGACTTCCTATAATTCACCCCTCCACTTT.

V and J are TRBV7-8 and TRBJ2-7; tentative D call: TRBD2 (6 bases). CDR1 and CDR2 (germline): SGHVS, FQNEAQ. V was trimmed by 5 bases and J by 6 bases, leaving 17 bases between them. The CDR3 extends over 14 amino acids. CDR3 nucleotide sequence: TGTGCCAGCAGCGGGCGGGGAGGACGGGCCGAGCAGTACTTC. Its translation is CASSGRGGRAEQYF.

This clonotype was counted once. V and J are TRBV6-5 and TRBJ1-6, with D uncertain. The V gene lost 4 bases and the J gene lost 0 bases, with 4 bases spanning the gap. The CDR3 has 14 amino acids. Germline V gene lookup returns CDR1 MNHEY and CDR2 SVGAGI. This CDR3 reads CASSSSSYNSPLHF. In DNA, the CDR3 is TGTGCCAGCAGTTCCAGCTCCTATAATTCACCCCTCCACTTT.

V and J are TRBV6-5 and TRBJ2-1; no definite D call. The germline CDR1 and CDR2 sequences are MNHEY and SVGAGI. V dropped 0 bases and J dropped 7 bases, with 10 bases sitting between them. The CDR3 has 14 amino acids. Written as DNA, the CDR3 is TGTGCCAGCAGTTACTCGCTAGTAGAGAATGAGCAGTTCTTC. Its protein is CASSYSLVENEQFF.

V gene TRBV5-6 combines with J gene TRBJ2-7; weak D call: TRBD2 (6 bases). Trimming pared 4 bases from V and 4 bases from J, leaving 12 bases between. From germline, CDR1 is SGHDT and CDR2 YYEEEE. CDR3 length: 13 amino acids. The CDR3 sequence: CASSPLAGYEQYF. The DNA of the CDR3 is TGTGCCAGCAGCCCCCTTGCGGGATACGAGCAGTACTTC.

As DNA, the CDR3 is TGTGCCAGCAGAGGAGTTAGCACAGATACGCAGTATTTT. It encodes CASRGVSTDTQYF. The chain is built from TRBV25-1 and TRBJ2-3; no reliable D call. V lost 6 bases, J lost 0 bases, and 7 bases lay in between. Germline CDR1 reads MGHDK; CDR2 reads SYGVNS. This CDR3 has 13 residues.

This chain connects TRBV19 to TRBJ2-1, with D possibly TRBD2 on 7 matching bases. The germline V gene has CDR1 LNHDA and CDR2 SQIVND (reference sequence). V was clipped by 6 bases and J by 15 bases, with 18 bases between them. The CDR3 has 12 amino acids. The CDR3 DNA reads as TGTGCCAGTAGGCCTTCGGGGGGCGAGTGGTTCTTC. Translating it yields CASRPSGGEWFF.

The rearrangement joins TRBV30 to TRBJ1-1; D call uncertain. The CDR3 covers 13 residues. The V and J ends lost 7 bases and 0 bases respectively, with 12 bases between them. CDR1 is GTSNPN, CDR2 SVGIG, per germline (reference sequence). CDR3 amino acids: CAFRVDMNTEAFF. The CDR3, as DNA: TGTGCCTTCCGAGTTGACATGAACACTGAAGCTTTCTTT.

This rearrangement joins TRBV18 to TRBJ1-5; no reliable D call. The germline V gene encodes CDR1 KGHSH and CDR2 LQKENI. This CDR3 has 16 amino acids. The germline V and J ends were trimmed by 5 bases and 3 bases, with 17 bases remaining between them. The CDR3 DNA reads TGTGCCAGCTCATCCGGCTGGCCAGGCTCCAATCAGCCCCAGCATTTT. Amino acids: CASSSGWPGSNQPQHF.

V and J are TRBV5-1 and TRBJ2-7, with TRBD2 matching 10 bases. The germline gives CDR1 SGHRS, CDR2 YFSETQ. CDR3 length: 12 amino acids. Trimming took 7 bases from V and 4 from J; bases not matched to a gene: 2. The CDR3 spells CASGTSEYEQYF. Here the CDR3 DNA reads TGCGCCAGCGGGACTAGCGAATACGAGCAGTACTTC.

This chain links TRBV7-9 with TRBJ1-4; D is perhaps TRBD1 (5 bases). V was shortened by 1 base and J by 5 bases, with 17 bases between the two germline ends. Germline V CDR1 and CDR2: SEHNR, FQNEAQ (reference sequence). The CDR3 has 17 residues. The CDR3 sequence: CASSLGTTGTANEKLFF. The CDR3 DNA sequence: TGTGCCAGCAGCTTAGGAACCACCGGGACGGCGAATGAAAAACTGTTTTTT.

This chain uses TRBV7-2 with TRBJ2-5; D not certain. V was clipped by 5 bases and J by 0 bases, with 13 bases between them. There are 15 residues in the CDR3. The germline V gene encodes CDR1 SGHTA and CDR2 FQGNSA. CDR3 nucleotides: TGTGCCAGCAGCCCCGAACTTGGGTACCAAGAGACCCAGTACTTC. Its protein is CASSPELGYQETQYF.

V gene TRBV12-3 or TRBV12-4 combines with J gene TRBJ1-1; 7 nucleotides align to TRBD1. The CDR3 extends over 14 amino acids. V was clipped by 2 bases and J by 11 bases; unmatched bases: 11. The CDR3 loop reads CASSLTYRGGGAFF. The CDR3, as DNA: TGTGCCAGCAGTTTAACGTACAGGGGAGGGGGGGCTTTCTTT.

J is TRBJ2-1 and V is TRBV20-1; D unclear. Germline CDR1 and CDR2: DFQATT and SNEGSKA (reference sequence). The CDR3 is made up of 13 amino acids. V lost 5 bases and J 4 bases, leaving 12 bases between the germline ends. CDR3 nucleotide sequence: TGCAGTGCTTGGGATAGCAGTTACAATGAGCAGTTCTTC. Translation gives CSAWDSSYNEQFF.

This clonotype has just one count. CDR3 sequence reads: CASSYGRGGPYNEQFF. CDR3 nucleotide sequence: TGTGCCAGCAGTTACGGCCGGGGGGGCCCCTACAATGAGCAGTTCTTC. The V call is TRBV6-5, the J call TRBJ2-1; 8 positions agree with TRBD2. The length of the CDR3 is 16 residues. Germline assignment: CDR1 MNHEY and CDR2 SVGAGI. The V gene end was trimmed by 2 bases and the J gene end by 2 bases; junction bases not matched to a gene: 5.

The V gene is TRBV2, the J gene TRBJ2-3, with D perhaps TRBD1 (5 bases). This CDR3 region has 16 residues. The V gene's germline CDR1 is SNHLY and CDR2 FYNNEI. Trimming took 2 bases from V and 2 from J, leaving 14 bases between them. The CDR3 is CASSELRQWNTDTQYF. DNA of the CDR3: TGTGCCAGCAGTGAACTCCGACAGTGGAACACAGATACGCAGTATTTT.

The chain couples TRBV6-2 or TRBV6-3 to TRBJ1-5; 9 nucleotides align to TRBD1. Losses at the gene ends were 8 bases for V and 6 bases for J; bases not matched to a gene: 11. CDR1 MNHEY and CDR2 SVGEGT come from the germline V gene. The CDR3 is 15 amino acids. CDR3: CASGHSGGQGQPQHF. DNA for the CDR3: TGTGCCAGCGGTCATTCCGGGGGACAGGGTCAGCCCCAGCATTTT.

The CDR3 loop reads CASSSRDRDSYEQYF. As DNA, the CDR3 is TGCGCCAGCAGCTCCCGGGACAGAGACTCCTACGAGCAGTACTTC. J is TRBJ2-7 and V is TRBV5-1, with 7 positions matching TRBD1. This CDR3 region has 15 residues. V gave up 3 bases and J gave up 0 bases; unmatched junction bases: 6. In germline, CDR1 is SGHRS, CDR2 YFSETQ.

This clonotype was seen just once. The chain recombines TRBV30 with TRBJ1-1, with TRBD1 identical over 10 bases. The V gene's germline CDR1 is GTSNPN and CDR2 SVGIG (reference sequence). After removal of 2 bases from V and 4 bases from J, the junction contained 10 bases not matched to a gene. The CDR3 has 16 amino acids. As DNA, the CDR3 is TGTGCCTGGAGTCCTTGGACAGGGGGGGTGGGCACTGAAGCTTTCTTT. It encodes CAWSPWTGGVGTEAFF.

The chain has TRBV6-6 and TRBJ1-5; D unresolved. The CDR3 contains 12 residues. V was shortened by 7 bases and J by 0 bases, with 4 bases between the two germline ends. Germline CDR1 and CDR2: MNHNY and SVGAGI (reference sequence). The chain's CDR3 is CASTSSNQPQHF. The CDR3 nucleotides are TGTGCCAGCACGAGTAGCAATCAGCCCCAGCATTTT.